Shown below are 5 T cell receptor beta chains from a single sample sequenced in a study of blood T cell repertoires in COVID-19. The repertoire was sequenced with immunoSEQ multiplex PCR; TCRdb's copy has only in-frame clones and lacks some. Of some 200,000 clones detected, roughly 84% appear once; the ten largest clones hold 9.8%. Material: peripheral blood. These TCRs come from a woman aged 80 or older with acute or convalescent COVID-19.

The chain has TRBV19 and TRBJ2-1; 12 nucleotides align to TRBD1. This CDR3 contains 16 residues. Germline CDR1 is LNHDA and CDR2 is SQIVND (reference sequence). Germline trimming cut 6 bases from V and 8 bases from J; bases unmatched to any gene: 11. The CDR3 region has the DNA TGTGCCAGTAGGGAACCCGGGACAGGGGGCGGGGATGAGCAGTTCTTC. It codes for CASREPGTGGGDEQFF.

The V call is TRBV4-3, the J call TRBJ2-2, with 11 bases that match TRBD2. CDR1 and CDR2 (germline): LGHNA, YSLEER. V lost 4 bases, J lost 3 bases, and 7 bases stayed unmatched. CDR3 size: 17 residues. In DNA form, the CDR3 reads TGCGCCAGCAGCCGACGACTAGCGGGGATGCACACCGGGGAGCTGTTTTTT. Translation gives CASSRRLAGMHTGELFF.

This clone was counted a few times. The J gene is TRBJ2-2, the V gene TRBV7-8; 8 positions match TRBD1. V gave up 5 bases and J gave up 1 base; unmatched junction bases: 6. The germline CDR1 and CDR2 sequences are SGHVS and FQNEAQ. The CDR3 is made up of 16 amino acids. The CDR3 protein is CASSLTGTGNTGELFF. CDR3 bases: TGTGCCAGCAGCCTCACGGGGACAGGGAACACCGGGGAGCTGTTTTTT.

A few counts support this clone. The chain links TRBV27 to TRBJ2-1; 9 bases are shared with TRBD2. Germline CDR1 and CDR2: MNHEY and SMNVEV (reference sequence). The CDR3 extends over 16 amino acids. V lost 4 bases and J lost 2; bases outside the gene matches: 6. The CDR3 loop reads CASSSRSGRAYNEQFF. The CDR3 DNA reads TGTGCCAGCAGTTCCCGTAGCGGGAGAGCCTACAATGAGCAGTTCTTC.

The V gene is TRBV4-2, the J gene TRBJ2-5; TRBD1 agrees at 9 bases. Trimming took 0 bases from V and 2 from J; bases not matched to a gene: 16. The CDR3 spans 20 residues. Germline V CDR1 and CDR2: LGHNA, YNFKEQ. The CDR3 nucleotides are TGTGCCAGCAGCCAAGAACGAGGGACAGGGTTGTGGCAGCGTCAAGAGACCCAGTACTTC. Translation gives CASSQERGTGLWQRQETQYF.